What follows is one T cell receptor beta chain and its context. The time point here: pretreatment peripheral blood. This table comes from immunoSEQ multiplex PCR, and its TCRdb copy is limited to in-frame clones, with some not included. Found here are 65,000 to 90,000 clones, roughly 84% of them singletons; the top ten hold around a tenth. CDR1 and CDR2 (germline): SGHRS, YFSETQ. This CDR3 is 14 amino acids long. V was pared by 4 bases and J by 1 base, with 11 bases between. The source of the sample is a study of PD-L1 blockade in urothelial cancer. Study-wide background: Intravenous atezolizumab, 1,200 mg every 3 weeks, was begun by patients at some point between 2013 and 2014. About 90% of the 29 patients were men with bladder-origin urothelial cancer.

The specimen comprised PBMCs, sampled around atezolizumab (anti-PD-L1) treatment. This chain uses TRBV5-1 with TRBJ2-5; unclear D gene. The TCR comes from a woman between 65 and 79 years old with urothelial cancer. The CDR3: CASSLATSQETQYF. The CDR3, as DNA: TGCGCCAGCAGCCTTGCGACAAGCCAAGAGACCCAGTACTTC.